The present T cell receptor beta chain was sequenced within a study of Graves' ophthalmopathy and Graves' hyperthyroidism. As for the study in general: Samples of peripheral blood were obtained at initial diagnosis, prior to treatment of any kind.

This clonotype was seen only a few times. No antigen is known for it. Trimming left V 3 bases short and J 0 bases short, with 12 bases between. Germline V gene lookup returns CDR1 DFQATT and CDR2 SNEGSKA (reference sequence). There are 15 residues in the CDR3. Aged 18 to 65, the patients with hyperthyroidism had under 2 months' duration and were newly diagnosed. Thyroid ultrasound, orbital computed tomography, TRAb, serum thyroxine and clinical symptoms formed the basis of diagnosis. Beta-chain TCR CDR3 regions were amplified from RNA transcripts. Second-round multiplex PCR came after a first-round RT-PCR that employed HTBI primers. TCRdb fed the multiplex PCR reads into MiXCR, producing one record per CDR3 protein. The sample includes about 620,000 distinct CDR3 sequences, approximately 21% of them seen just once. Findings of the study overall: Most expanded thyroid clonotypes above 0.001 frequency also appeared in blood.

The receptor comes from a woman between 18 and 30 years old with stable Graves' hyperthyroidism. Some clones in this sample may be carry-over from other donors' samples. This chain joins TRBV20-1 and TRBJ2-4; maybe TRBD1 (6 bases). The specimen was peripheral blood. CDR3 amino acids: CSASRGQKAKNIQYF. The CDR3 region has the DNA TGCAGTGCTAGCAGGGGACAAAAAGCCAAAAACATTCAGTACTTC.